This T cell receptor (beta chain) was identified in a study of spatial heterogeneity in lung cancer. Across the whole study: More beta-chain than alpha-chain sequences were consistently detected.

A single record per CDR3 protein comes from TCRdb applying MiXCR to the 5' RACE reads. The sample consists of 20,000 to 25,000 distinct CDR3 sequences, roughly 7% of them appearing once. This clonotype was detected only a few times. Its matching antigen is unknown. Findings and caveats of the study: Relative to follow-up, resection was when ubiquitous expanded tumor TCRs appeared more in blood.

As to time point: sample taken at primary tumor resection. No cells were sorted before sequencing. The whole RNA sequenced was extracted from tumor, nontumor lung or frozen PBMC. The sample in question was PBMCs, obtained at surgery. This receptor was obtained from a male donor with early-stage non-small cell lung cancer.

CDR3 protein: CASGPDRQFGNSPLHF. The CDR3 DNA reads TGTGCTAGTGGTCCGGACAGGCAATTTGGTAATTCACCCCTCCACTTT. The rearrangement uses TRBV12-5 and TRBJ1-6, with 7 nucleotides matching TRBD1. The V gene end was trimmed by 5 bases and the J gene end by 6 bases; junction bases not matched to a gene: 10. The CDR3 totals 16 residues. In germline, CDR1 is LGHNT, CDR2 FRNRAP.